This TCR beta chain was sequenced during a study of CD8 T cells in ankylosing spondylitis. TCRdb processed the 5' RACE reads anew with MiXCR; each CDR3 protein has one entry. In the table there are 200,000 or so distinct CDR3 sequences, 15% to 20% of which are singletons. Study findings and constraints: Disease-associated clonotypes exhibited CD8+ identity and were relatively infrequent in peripheral blood. A motif of 8 or 9 highly homologous TCR beta variants was seen as apparently characteristic of ankylosing spondylitis blood. In ankylosing spondylitis patients, matched synovial fluid reportedly showed significant enrichment of disease-linked clones.

As concerns this clonotype: What it recognizes is unknown.

In germline, CDR1 is MGHDK, CDR2 SYGVNS. Germline trimming cut 6 bases from V and 7 bases from J; bases unmatched to any gene: 6. The CDR3 consists of 14 residues. Specimen: blood, either unsorted or a sorted T cell fraction (not recorded which). J is TRBJ2-1 and V is TRBV25-1; 10 bases match TRBD2. This sequence originates from a male donor between 5 and 29 years old with ankylosing spondylitis or in good health (not recorded which). The CDR3 region is CASRRGTSANEQFF. Here the CDR3 DNA reads TGTGCCAGCAGACGAGGGACTAGCGCGAATGAGCAGTTCTTC.